The T cell receptor beta chain described here comes from a study of shared clonotypes between healthy human individuals (dated by TCRdb to about 2020). About the investigation overall: Three men and a couple of women, aged 18 to 49 years, made up the cohort. For each donor, three plates each were used for CD4 naive and CD4 memory, two plates were used for CD8 naive, and one plate was used for CD8 memory. To estimate repertoire size and how much clonotype sharing occurs between individuals, the study deeply sequenced the blood TCR repertoires of roughly 5 healthy adults. Different laboratories and diverse techniques were used to prepare libraries and sequence TCR repertoires, to increase sequencing depth and limit assay-specific biases. Each donor's leukapheresis produced roughly between about 0.85 and 10 billion PBMCs. Overall study outcomes, separate from this receptor: The genetic and exposure-history diversity represented was limited by the small number of donors. Even with the large sequencing depth, rarefaction of the sorted-subset datasets indicated that sequencing was incomplete. Naive subsets generally had larger estimated clonotype richness than memory subsets. Based on pairwise subsampling, the degree of clonotype sharing among donors was expected to be affected by sequencing depth. When four donors were compared, the shared fraction of clonotypes was about 5% for naive CD4, over 3% for naive CD8, about 2.5% for memory CD4, and roughly 0.43% for memory CD8. Higher generation probabilities were observed for clonotypes shared by all four sorted-subset donors than for non-shared clonotypes. Sampling was restricted to blood, and TCR repertoires in tissue are likely to differ from TCR repertoires in blood.

About this clone: No antigen is known for it. Base qualities are not provided; no much larger clone lies one nucleotide away.

Healthy HIV-negative adults with no recently reported acute infections or vaccinations were included as donors. Every donor was a Caucasian adult residing in Nashville, Tennessee, USA. CD4+ T cells were enriched by magnetic negative selection, after which naive cells were positively selected on CD45RA and the negative fraction was taken as the memory subset. Blood was obtained by leukapheresis, after which PBMCs were separated by Ficoll-Histopaque density gradient centrifugation and cryopreserved in liquid nitrogen vapor phase. Analytical flow cytometry was used to check the purity and quantity of every magnetically sorted T cell population. From each sorted fraction, genomic DNA was isolated and quantified by UV absorbance on a Nanodrop 2000c. Using the deep immunoSEQ assay, multiplex PCR amplified TCR CDR3 regions from genomic DNA. For each cell subset, the extracted genomic DNA was distributed evenly across all wells of several immunoSEQ 96-well plates, and each plate served as one replicate. For sorted subsets, around 200 ng genomic DNA, equal to some 28,000 T cell genomes, was loaded into each replicate PCR. The purified libraries were quantified using a Qubit 3.0 fluorometer, sized with a Bioanalyzer 2100, and then quantified again using the KAPA Library Quantification kit. Each immunoSEQ 96-well plate was sequenced on its own single-read 150-cycle Illumina NextSeq 550 flow cell. From the authors' description of their analysis: Because only junctional sequences without quality scores were contained in the immunoSEQ output, filtering matching that applied to full-length reads could not be performed. To assign V/J genes and CDR3, sequences were annotated using PyIR, a Python wrapper for IgBLAST v1.9, with IMGT germline references. Reads with weak V/J assignments (E-value above 1e-6), missing CDR3, stop codons, out-of-frame junctions, or ambiguous translated residues were removed. A V3J clonotype was defined by an identical inferred V gene, J gene, and CDR3 amino acid sequence. To compute the percentage overlap between repertoires, the number of shared unique clonotypes was divided by the size of the smaller repertoire. RTK rarefaction, the Chao1 estimator, and Recon v2.1 estimates of unobserved clonotypes were used to assess repertoire richness. Generation probabilities were computed with OLGA for all TCRbeta clonotypes obtained by the gDNA method from several donors. TCRdb took over this immuneACCESS table, retaining in-frame rearrangements with V and J assigned. Such tables are incomplete; in checked studies, under half of the missing clones stem from an unresolved V gene, and the remainder is unexplained. The V and J calls and the clone size are those of that table, but D and trimming were determined from the DNA. The sample contains more than 1,200,000 clones, approximately 98.5% of them found a single time. In total, the top ten clones hold roughly 0.36% of the sample.

From the cysteine through the phenylalanine, the CDR3 covers 13 amino acids. CDR3 DNA is the only sequence kept; it has 39 bases, read in frame from the first base. Looking up the germline V gene (reference sequence) yields CDR1 LNHNV and CDR2 YYDKDF. Compared with germline, V lacks 3 bases and J lacks 6 bases; bases without a gene match: 0. The chain links TRBV15 with TRBJ2-5, with 11 bases in between that match TRBD1. The TCR was taken from a man aged 25-40 years in good health. The material sequenced was naive CD4+ T cells sorted from blood. Taken with the paper, the label for cell subset or site translates to: CD45RA+ positively selected. CDR3 loop: CATSRDRGQTQYF. The DNA is TGTGCCACCAGCAGGGACAGGGGGCAGACCCAGTACTTC.